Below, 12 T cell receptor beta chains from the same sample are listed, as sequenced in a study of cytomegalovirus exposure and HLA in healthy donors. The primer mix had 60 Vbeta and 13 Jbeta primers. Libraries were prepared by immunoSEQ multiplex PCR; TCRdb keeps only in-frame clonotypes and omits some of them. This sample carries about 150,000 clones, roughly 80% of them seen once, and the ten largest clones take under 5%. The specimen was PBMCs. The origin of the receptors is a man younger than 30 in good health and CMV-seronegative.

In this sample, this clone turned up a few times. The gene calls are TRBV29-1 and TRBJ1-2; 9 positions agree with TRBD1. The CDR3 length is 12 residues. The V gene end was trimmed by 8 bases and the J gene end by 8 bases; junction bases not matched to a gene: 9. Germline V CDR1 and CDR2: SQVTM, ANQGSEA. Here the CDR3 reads CSFTGQGYGYTF. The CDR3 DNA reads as TGCAGCTTTACCGGACAGGGGTACGGCTACACCTTC.

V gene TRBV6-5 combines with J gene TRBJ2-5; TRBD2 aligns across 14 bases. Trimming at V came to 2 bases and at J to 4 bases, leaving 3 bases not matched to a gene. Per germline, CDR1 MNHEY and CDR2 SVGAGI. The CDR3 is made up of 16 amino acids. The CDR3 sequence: CASSYVGLAGGETQYF. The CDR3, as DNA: TGTGCCAGCAGTTACGTCGGACTAGCGGGAGGAGAGACCCAGTACTTC.

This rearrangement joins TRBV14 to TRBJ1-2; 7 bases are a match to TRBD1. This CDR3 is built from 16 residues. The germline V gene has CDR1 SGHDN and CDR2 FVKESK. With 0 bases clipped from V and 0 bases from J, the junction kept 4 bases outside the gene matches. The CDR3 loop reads CASSQDRGPTNYGYTF. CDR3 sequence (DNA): TGTGCCAGCAGCCAAGATAGGGGGCCCACTAACTATGGCTACACCTTC.

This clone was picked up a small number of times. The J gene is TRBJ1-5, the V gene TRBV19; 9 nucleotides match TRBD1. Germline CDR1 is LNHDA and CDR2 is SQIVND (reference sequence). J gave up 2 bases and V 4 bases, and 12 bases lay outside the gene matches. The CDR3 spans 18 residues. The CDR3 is CASSSLGTGIYGNQPQHF. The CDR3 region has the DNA TGTGCCAGTAGTAGCCTAGGGACAGGGATTTATGGCAATCAGCCCCAGCATTTT.

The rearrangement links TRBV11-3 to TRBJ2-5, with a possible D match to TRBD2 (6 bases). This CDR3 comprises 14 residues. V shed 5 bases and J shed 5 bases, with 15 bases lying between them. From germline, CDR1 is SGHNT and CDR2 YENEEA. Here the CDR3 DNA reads TGTGCCAGCAGCACCAGACTAGTTTCGGAGACCCAGTACTTC. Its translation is CASSTRLVSETQYF.

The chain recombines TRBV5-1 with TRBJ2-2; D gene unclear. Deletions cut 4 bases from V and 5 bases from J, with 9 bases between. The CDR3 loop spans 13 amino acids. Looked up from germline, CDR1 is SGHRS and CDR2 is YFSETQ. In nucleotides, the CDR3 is TGCGCCAGCAGCGCCCGACAAACCGGGGAGCTGTTTTTT. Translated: CASSARQTGELFF.

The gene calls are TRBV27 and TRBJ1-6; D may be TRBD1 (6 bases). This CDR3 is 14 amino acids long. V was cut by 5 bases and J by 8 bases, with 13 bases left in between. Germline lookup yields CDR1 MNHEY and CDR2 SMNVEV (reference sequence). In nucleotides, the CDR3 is TGTGCCAGCAGTACCGGGACACTGTATTCACCCCTCCACTTT. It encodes CASSTGTLYSPLHF.

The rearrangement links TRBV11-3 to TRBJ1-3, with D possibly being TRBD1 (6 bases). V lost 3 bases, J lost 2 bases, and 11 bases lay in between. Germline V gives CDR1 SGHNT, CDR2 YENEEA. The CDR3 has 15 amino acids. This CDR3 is CASSLRQDTGNTIYF. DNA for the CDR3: TGTGCCAGCAGCTTGAGACAGGACACTGGAAACACCATATATTTT. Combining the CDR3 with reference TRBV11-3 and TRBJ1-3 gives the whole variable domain EAGVVQSPRYKIIEKKQPVAFWCNPISGHNTLYWYLQNLGQGPELLIRYENEEAVDDSQLPKDRFSAERLKGVDSTLKIQPAELGDSAVYLCASSLRQDTGNTIYFGEGSWLTVV.

The chain's CDR3 is CASSGTGVVERKLFF. Written as DNA, the CDR3 is TGTGCCAGCTCAGGCACAGGGGTCGTCGAAAGAAAACTGTTTTTT. The V call is TRBV18, the J call TRBJ1-4, with TRBD1 identical over 7 bases. The germline gives CDR1 KGHSH, CDR2 LQKENI. Trimming took 5 bases from V and 10 from J; bases not matched to a gene: 13. The CDR3 covers 15 residues.

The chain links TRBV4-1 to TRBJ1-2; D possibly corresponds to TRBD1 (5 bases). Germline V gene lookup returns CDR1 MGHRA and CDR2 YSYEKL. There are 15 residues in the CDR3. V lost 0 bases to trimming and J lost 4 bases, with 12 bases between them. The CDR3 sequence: CASSQDPQGIYGYTF. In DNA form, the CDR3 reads TGCGCCAGCAGCCAAGATCCGCAGGGAATCTATGGCTACACCTTC.

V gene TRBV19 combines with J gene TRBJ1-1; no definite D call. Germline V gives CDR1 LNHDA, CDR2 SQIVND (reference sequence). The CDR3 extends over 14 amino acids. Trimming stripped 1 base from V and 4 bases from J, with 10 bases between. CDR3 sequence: CASSIGTWGTEAFF. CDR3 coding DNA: TGTGCCAGTAGTATAGGGACTTGGGGCACTGAAGCTTTCTTT.

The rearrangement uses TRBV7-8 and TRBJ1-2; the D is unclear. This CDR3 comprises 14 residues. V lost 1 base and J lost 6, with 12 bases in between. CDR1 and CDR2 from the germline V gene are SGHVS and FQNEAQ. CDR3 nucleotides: TGTGCCAGCAGCTTAGGACGGAGGGTGGATGGCTACACCTTC. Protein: CASSLGRRVDGYTF.